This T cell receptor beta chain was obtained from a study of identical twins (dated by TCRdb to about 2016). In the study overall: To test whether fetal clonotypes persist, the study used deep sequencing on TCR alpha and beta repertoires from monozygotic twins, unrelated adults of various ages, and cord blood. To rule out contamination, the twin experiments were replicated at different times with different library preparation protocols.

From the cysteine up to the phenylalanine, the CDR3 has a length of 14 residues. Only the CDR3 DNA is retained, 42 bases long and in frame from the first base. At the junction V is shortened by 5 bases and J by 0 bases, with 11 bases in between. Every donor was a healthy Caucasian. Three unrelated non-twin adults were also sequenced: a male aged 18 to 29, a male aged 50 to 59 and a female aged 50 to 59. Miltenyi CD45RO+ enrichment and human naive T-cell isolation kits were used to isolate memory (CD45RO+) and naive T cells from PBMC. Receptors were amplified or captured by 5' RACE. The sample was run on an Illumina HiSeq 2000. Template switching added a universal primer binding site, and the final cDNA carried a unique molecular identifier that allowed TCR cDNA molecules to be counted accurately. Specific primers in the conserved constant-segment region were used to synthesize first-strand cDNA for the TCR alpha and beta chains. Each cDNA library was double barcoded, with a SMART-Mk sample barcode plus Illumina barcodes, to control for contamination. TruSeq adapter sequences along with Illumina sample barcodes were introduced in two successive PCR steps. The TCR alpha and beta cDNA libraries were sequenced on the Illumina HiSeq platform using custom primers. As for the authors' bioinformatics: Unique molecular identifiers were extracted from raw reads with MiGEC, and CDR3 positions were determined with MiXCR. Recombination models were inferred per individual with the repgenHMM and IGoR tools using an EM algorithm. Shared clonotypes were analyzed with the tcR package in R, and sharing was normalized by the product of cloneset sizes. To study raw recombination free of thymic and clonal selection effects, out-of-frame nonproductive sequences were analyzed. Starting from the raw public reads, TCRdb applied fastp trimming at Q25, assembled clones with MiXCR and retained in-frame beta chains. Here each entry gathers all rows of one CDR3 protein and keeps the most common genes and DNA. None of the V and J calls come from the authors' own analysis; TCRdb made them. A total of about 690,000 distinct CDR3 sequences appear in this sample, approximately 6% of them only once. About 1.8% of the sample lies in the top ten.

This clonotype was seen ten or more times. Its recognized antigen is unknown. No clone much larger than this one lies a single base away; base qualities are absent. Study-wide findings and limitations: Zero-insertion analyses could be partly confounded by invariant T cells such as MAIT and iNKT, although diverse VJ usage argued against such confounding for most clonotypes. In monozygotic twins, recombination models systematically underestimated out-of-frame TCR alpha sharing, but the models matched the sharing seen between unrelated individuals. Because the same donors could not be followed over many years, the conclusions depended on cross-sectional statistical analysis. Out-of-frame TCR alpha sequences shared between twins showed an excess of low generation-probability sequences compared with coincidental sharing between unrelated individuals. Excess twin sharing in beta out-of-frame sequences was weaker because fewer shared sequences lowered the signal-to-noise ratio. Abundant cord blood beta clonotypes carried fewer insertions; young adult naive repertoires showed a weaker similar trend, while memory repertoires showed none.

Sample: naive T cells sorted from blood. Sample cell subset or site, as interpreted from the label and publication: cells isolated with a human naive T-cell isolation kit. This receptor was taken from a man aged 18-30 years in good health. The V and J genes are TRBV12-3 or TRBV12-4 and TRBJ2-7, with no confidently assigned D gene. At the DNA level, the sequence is TGTGCCAGCAGTCCACGACTGACCTCCTACGAGCAGTACTTC. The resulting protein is CASSPRLTSYEQYF.